This T cell receptor (beta chain) was obtained from a study of blood T cell repertoires in COVID-19. Study at large: Sources were T cells, B-cell-depleted T cells, or PBMCs; the material itself was cDNA or gDNA.

Germline assignment: CDR1 MNHEY and CDR2 SMNVEV (reference sequence). The CDR3 has 15 residues. The V and J ends lost 6 bases and 4 bases, in that order; junction bases with no gene match: 8. The method was immunoSEQ multiplex PCR; TCRdb's version includes in-frame clones alone and lacks a portion of them. This sample has under 350,000 clones, with more than 75% found just once. The clonotype was recovered from a man aged 30 to 45 who had recovered from COVID-19. The specimen sequenced was PBMCs or T cells enriched from blood (not recorded which). This chain links TRBV27 with TRBJ2-1, with 8 bases fitting TRBD2. Here the CDR3 reads CASSQTSGPYNEQFF. Here the CDR3 DNA reads TGTGCCAGCAGCCAAACTAGCGGACCATACAATGAGCAGTTCTTC.